A selection of T cell receptor beta chains follows, all from one sample in a study of blood T cell repertoires in COVID-19. Repertoires were generated with immunoSEQ multiplex PCR, while TCRdb's copy carries only in-frame clones and drops some. Of tens of thousands of clones listed, around 85% were seen once; the top ten hold around 27%. Sequences were obtained from peripheral blood. These receptors originate from a man aged 80 or over with active or convalescent COVID-19. The CDR3 runs from the conserved cysteine through the conserved F or W.

TRBJ2-3,TRBV15,CATSRDPGDTQYF
TRBJ2-4,TRBV30,CAWRLHSGRAKNIQYF
TRBJ2-1,TRBV6-4,CASSDSGERGEYNEQFF
TRBJ2-4,TRBV3-1/TRBV3-2,CASSRGTVKNIQYF
TRBJ2-5,TRBV5-1,CASSLDLRAAKGTQYF
TRBJ2-5,TRBV12-3/TRBV12-4,CASSLNRGETQYF
TRBJ1-4,TRBV9,CASTDRDRAEKLFF
TRBJ1-2,TRBV28,CASSLPGPYGYTF
TRBJ2-3,TRBV12-2,CASRLWRGGADTQYF
TRBJ2-2,TRBV7-3,CASSLLGGGPSTGELFF
TRBJ2-3,TRBV4-2,CASSQDPGTAVPDTQYF
TRBJ2-2,TRBV18,CASSPRALAGMNTGELFF
TRBJ1-2,TRBV12-3/TRBV12-4,CASMAAGLYGYTF
TRBJ1-2,TRBV10-3,CAISESEYYGYTF
TRBJ1-2,TRBV29-1,CSVGQGDGYTF
TRBJ1-3,TRBV6-2/TRBV6-3,CASSYARTPGNTIYF
TRBJ2-5,TRBV19,CASSDDTGPQLITQYF
TRBJ1-2,TRBV18,CASSPPTGAYYGYTF
TRBJ1-1,TRBV29-1,CSVERSMNTEAFF
TRBJ2-2,TRBV19,CASSSAGELFF
TRBJ2-7,TRBV7-8,CASSLGGSWDTPYEQYF
TRBJ2-2,TRBV28,CASSFGGNTGELFF
TRBJ1-2,TRBV5-1,CASSLAGGTGSGGYTF
TRBJ2-1,TRBV4-2,CASSQDPGQGAGNEQFF
TRBJ2-2,TRBV4-1,CASSQGQGWTGELFF
TRBJ2-3,TRBV5-6,CASSPTGLAGRTDTQYF
TRBJ1-2,TRBV5-1,CASSSYGDKPYTF
TRBJ2-5,TRBV5-1,CASSTSAETQYF
TRBJ1-5,TRBV27,CASSPWGNQGADQPQHF
TRBJ2-1,TRBV23-1,CASNLTGDSEQFF
TRBJ2-7,TRBV7-9,CASRPSGANSYEQYF
TRBJ2-5,TRBV29-1,CSVADRAQETQYF
TRBJ2-3,TRBV6-4,CASSLTGGAGTDTQYF
TRBJ2-1,TRBV29-1,CSGGGWNEQFF
TRBJ1-2,TRBV19,CASSIDGQGDYGYTF
TRBJ2-2,TRBV5-1,CASSWSGDGGELFF
TRBJ2-1,TRBV12-3/TRBV12-4,CASSPAIVGQFF
TRBJ1-1,TRBV10-2,CASVVTGPTGERDTEAFF
TRBJ1-6,TRBV7-8,CASSYSNSPLHF
TRBJ1-2,TRBV12-3/TRBV12-4,CASSLAPQAGYTF
TRBJ1-2,TRBV5-1,CASSLSTGGSYGYTF
TRBJ1-5,TRBV7-2,CASSSDSRPWQPQHF
TRBJ2-7,TRBV5-5,CASSFGGGSYEQYF
TRBJ1-6,TRBV6-5,CASTRTDNSPLHF
TRBJ1-5,TRBV15,CATSGGQRNQPQHF
TRBJ2-7,TRBV5-1,CASSKDRISYEQYF
TRBJ2-5,TRBV4-3,CASSQGNRGGEETQYF
TRBJ2-1,TRBV3-1/TRBV3-2,CASSQRGSYNEQFF
TRBJ2-1,TRBV28,CASSPYRGYSYNEQFF
TRBJ1-5,TRBV28,CASRTQGDQPQHF
TRBJ2-7,TRBV7-9,CASSHSTYEQYF
TRBJ1-5,TRBV19,CASSAGRSNQPQHF